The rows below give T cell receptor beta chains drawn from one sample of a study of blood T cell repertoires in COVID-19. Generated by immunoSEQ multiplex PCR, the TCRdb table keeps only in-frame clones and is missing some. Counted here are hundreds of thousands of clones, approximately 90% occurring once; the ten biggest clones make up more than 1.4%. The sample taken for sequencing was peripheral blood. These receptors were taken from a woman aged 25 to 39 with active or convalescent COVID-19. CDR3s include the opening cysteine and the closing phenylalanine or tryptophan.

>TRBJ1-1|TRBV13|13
CASFTGVNTEAFF
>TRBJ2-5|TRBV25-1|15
CASSEAGTGQETQYF
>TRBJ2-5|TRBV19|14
CASSPIRDRGDQYF
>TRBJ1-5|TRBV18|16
CASSRWGDEEDQPQHF
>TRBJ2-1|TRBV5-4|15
CASSWTSGGANEQFF
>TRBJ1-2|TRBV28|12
CASSRTGVGYTF
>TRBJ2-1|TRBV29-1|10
CSVEVAEQFF
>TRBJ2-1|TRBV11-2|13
CASSSGLADEQFF
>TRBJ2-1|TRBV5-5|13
CASSWAIYNEQFF
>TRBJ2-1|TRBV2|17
CASSDLGASGYYNEQFF
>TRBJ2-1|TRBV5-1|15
CASSFSLAGAGEQFF
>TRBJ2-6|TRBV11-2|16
CASSFSRGTGANVLTF
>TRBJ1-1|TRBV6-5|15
CASRLTGHSNTEAFF
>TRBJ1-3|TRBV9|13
CASSKTGGNTIYF
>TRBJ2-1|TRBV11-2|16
CASSLQGLAGGNEQFF
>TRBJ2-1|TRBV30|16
CAWSGGGSVIYNEQFF
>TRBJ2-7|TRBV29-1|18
CSAMVPGVAGGYSYEQYF
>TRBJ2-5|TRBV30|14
CAWSDEWAKETQYF
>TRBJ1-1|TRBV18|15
CASSRTPTGDTEAFF
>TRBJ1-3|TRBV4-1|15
CASSHGMGTGNTIYF
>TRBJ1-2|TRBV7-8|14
CASSLNSDSYGYTF
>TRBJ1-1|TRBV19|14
CASAPHDRGTEAFF
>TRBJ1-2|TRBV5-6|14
CASSLVAAGSGYTF
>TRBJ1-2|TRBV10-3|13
CAISGDKNYGYTF
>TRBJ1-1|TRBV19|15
CASSGGQGVFTEAFF
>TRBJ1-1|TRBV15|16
CATSRDIPVVNTEAFF
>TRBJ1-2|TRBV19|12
CASSYRDYGYTF
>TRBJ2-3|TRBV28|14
CASSFRAGQDTQYF
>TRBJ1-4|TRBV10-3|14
CAISGTGPSEKLFF
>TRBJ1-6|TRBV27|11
CASGEDSPLHF
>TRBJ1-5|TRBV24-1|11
CATTGCVPQHF
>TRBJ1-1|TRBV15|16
CATSRDRGRTNTEAFF
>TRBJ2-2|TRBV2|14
CASIGGTNTGELFF
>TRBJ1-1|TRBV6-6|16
CASSHPGQASNTEAFF
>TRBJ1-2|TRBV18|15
CASSPPKQGGYGYTF
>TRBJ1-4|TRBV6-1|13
CASSDREGEKLFF
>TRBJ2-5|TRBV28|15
CASSLAGTGQETQYF
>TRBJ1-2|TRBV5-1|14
CASSLAGVGYGYTF
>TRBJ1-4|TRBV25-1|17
CASSRGGWDSRNEKLFF
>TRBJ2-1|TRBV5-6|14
CASSLVRDYNEQFF
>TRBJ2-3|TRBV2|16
CASSQYGTTSTDTQYF
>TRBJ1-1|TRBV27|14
CASSLSGGNTEAFF
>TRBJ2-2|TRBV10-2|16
CASSEYDRTVTGELFF
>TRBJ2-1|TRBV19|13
CASSQGLASEQFF
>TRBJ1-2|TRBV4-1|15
CASSQPATGAGGYTF
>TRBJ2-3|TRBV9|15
CASSVRLAAPDTQYF
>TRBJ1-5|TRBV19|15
CASSATGFSNQPQHF
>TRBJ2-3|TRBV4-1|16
CASSQDLQVSTDTQYF
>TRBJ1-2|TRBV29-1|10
CSVAGDGYTF
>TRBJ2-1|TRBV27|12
CASSFSGDEQFF